This T cell receptor (beta chain) is from a study of T cells after yellow fever vaccination. About the study: The SMART-Seq v4 Ultra Low Input method served to prepare the low-cell-number fractions.

The length of the CDR3 is 16 residues. V lost 5 bases and J 0 bases, leaving 16 bases between the germline ends. CDR1 WSHSY and CDR2 SAAADI come from the germline V gene. Findings of the study overall: FACS-sorted repertoires might harbor abundant contaminating clonotypes from the bulk population. Subsequent booster samples again held most clones from primary vaccination (approximately 95% CD4, 85% to 90% CD8).

This clonotype was recorded at least ten times. Its matching antigen is unknown. MiXCR was run by TCRdb on the 5' RACE reads, yielding one entry per CDR3 protein. The sample yields over 300,000 distinct CDR3 sequences, around 3.9% seen once. The gene calls are TRBV10-2 and TRBJ2-5, with a possible D match to TRBD2 (6 bases). The clonotype was recovered from a man aged 18 to 29 who received the YFV17D yellow fever vaccine. This sample comprised PBMCs, obtained on the day of the yellow fever booster vaccination. The CDR3 region is CASSNFFAGNQETQYF. CDR3 sequence (DNA): TGCGCCAGCAGTAACTTCTTTGCGGGGAACCAAGAGACCCAGTACTTC.